This T cell receptor (beta chain) appears in the sequencing data of a study of T cells in Graves' hyperthyroidism and ophthalmopathy. Uncontrolled infection, other autoimmune disease, pregnancy or lactation barred patients from enrollment. The study's findings and limits: Most clonotypes expanded in the thyroid (above 0.001) were also present in blood. A model of 13 V-J features distinguished ophthalmopathy from stable hyperthyroidism. Median prediction lead before ophthalmopathy onset was 6 to 8 months with the model.

About this clonotype: What it recognizes is unknown.

RNA transcripts were the template for amplifying TCR beta CDR3 regions. The HTBI primer set drove a first-round RT-PCR of the TCR CDR3. TCRdb redid the calling of the multiplex PCR reads with MiXCR, one entry per CDR3 protein. The sample has around 620,000 distinct CDR3 sequences; more than 45% are singletons. This receptor was identified in an adult woman with Graves' disease, either hyperthyroidism or ophthalmopathy (not recorded which). Source material: peripheral blood or thyroid tissue (not recorded which).

The CDR3 DNA reads as TGTGCCAGCAGCTTAACTTACAGGACTGGGGCCAACGTCCTGACTTTC. Translation: CASSLTYRTGANVLTF. This chain joins TRBV7-3 and TRBJ2-6, with a tentative D call TRBD1 (5 bases). The CDR3 runs to 16 residues. V gave up 0 bases and J gave up 2 bases, with 8 bases separating them. Germline V CDR1 and CDR2: SGHTA, FQGTGA. The entire variable domain, with the rest obtained from reference TRBV7-3 and TRBJ2-6, is as follows: GAGVSQTPSNKVTEKGKYVELRCDPISGHTALYWYRQSLGQGPEFLIYFQGTGAADDSGLPNDRFFAVRPEGSVSTLKIQRTERGDSAVYLCASSLTYRTGANVLTFGAGSRLTVL.